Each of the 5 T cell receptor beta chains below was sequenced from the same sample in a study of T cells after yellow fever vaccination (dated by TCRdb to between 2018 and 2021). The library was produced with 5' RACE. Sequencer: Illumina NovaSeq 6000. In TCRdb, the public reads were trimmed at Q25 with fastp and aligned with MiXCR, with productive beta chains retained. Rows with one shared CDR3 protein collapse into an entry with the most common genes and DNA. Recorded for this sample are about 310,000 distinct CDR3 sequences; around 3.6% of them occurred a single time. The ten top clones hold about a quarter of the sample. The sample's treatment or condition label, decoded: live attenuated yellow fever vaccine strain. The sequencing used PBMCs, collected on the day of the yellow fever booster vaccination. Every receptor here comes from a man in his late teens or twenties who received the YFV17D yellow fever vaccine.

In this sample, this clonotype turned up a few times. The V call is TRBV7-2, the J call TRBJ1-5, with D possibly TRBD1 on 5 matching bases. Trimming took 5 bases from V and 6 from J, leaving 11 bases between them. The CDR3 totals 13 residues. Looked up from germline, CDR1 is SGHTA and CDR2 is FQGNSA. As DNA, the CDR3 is TGTGCCAGCAGCAGGGGTCCGGGTCAGCCCCAGCATTTT. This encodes CASSRGPGQPQHF.

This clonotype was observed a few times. CDR3 residues: CASSTVAETQYF. The CDR3, as DNA: TGTGCCAGCTCAACCGTGGCGGAGACCCAGTACTTC. V is TRBV28 and J is TRBJ2-5; D uncertain. Germline values: CDR1 MDHEN, CDR2 SYDVKM. The CDR3 consists of 12 residues. V was trimmed by 8 bases and J by 5 bases, leaving 12 bases between them.

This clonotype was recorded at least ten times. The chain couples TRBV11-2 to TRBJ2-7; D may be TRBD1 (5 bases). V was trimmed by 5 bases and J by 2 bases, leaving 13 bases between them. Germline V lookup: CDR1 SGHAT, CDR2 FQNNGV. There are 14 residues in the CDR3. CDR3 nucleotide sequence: TGTGCCAGCAGCCTCCTGACAGCTCCCTACGAGCAGTACTTC. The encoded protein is CASSLLTAPYEQYF.

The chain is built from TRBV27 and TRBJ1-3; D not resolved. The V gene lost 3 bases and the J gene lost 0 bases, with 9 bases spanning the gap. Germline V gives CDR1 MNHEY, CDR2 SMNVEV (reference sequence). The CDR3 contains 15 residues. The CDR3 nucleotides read TGTGCCAGCAGTTTGGCGGGCTACTCTGGAAACACCATATATTTT. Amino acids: CASSLAGYSGNTIYF.

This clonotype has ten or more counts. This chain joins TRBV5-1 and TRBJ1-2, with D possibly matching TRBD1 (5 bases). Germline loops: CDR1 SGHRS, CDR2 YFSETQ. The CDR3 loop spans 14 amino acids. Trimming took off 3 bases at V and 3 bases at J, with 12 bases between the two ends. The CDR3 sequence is CASSSTGTHYGYTF. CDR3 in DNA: TGCGCCAGCAGCTCCACCGGGACCCACTATGGCTACACCTTC.